These 4 T cell receptor beta chains were all obtained from the same sample, sequenced in a study of blood T cell repertoires in COVID-19. TCRdb's copy holds only in-frame clones and misses some; the assay was immunoSEQ multiplex PCR. Of approximately 100,000 clones listed, 80% to 90% were seen once; the top ten hold 15% to 20%. The sequencing sample was made of peripheral blood. The receptors originated from a human donor with acute or convalescent COVID-19. The donor label of this sample is uncertain.

The chain links TRBV24-1 to TRBJ1-2, with no clear D. Germline CDR1 is KGHDR and CDR2 is SFDVKD. CDR3 length equals 19 residues. Between the trimmed V and J ends, which lost 4 bases and 3 bases, there was a span of 26 bases. CDR3 nucleotide sequence: TGTGCCACCAGTGACTCCTCCCCCAGGTACCGTAAACCTTACTATGGCTACACCTTC. It codes for CATSDSSPRYRKPYYGYTF.

J is TRBJ2-3 and V is TRBV6-5, with 7 bases aligning to TRBD2. The J segment lost 2 bases and the V segment lost 7 bases, leaving 9 bases of the junction unmatched. The CDR3 is 15 amino acids. In germline, CDR1 is MNHEY, CDR2 SVGAGI. The CDR3 region is CASNPRGELTDTQYF. The CDR3 DNA reads as TGTGCCAGCAACCCCCGGGGGGAACTCACAGATACGCAGTATTTT.

This chain links TRBV12-3 or TRBV12-4 with TRBJ2-1; possible D gene TRBD2, 6 bases. CDR3 size: 13 residues. V was pared by 9 bases and J by 6 bases, with 15 bases between. The CDR3 region is CASLQEGSNEQFF. The CDR3 region has the DNA TGTGCCAGTTTGCAGGAGGGATCCAATGAGCAGTTCTTC.

CDR3 in DNA: TGTGCCAGCAGTTTGGGACAGGGAGGGACTGAAGCTTTCTTT. It yields the protein CASSLGQGGTEAFF. The chain employs TRBV6-5 and TRBJ1-1; 9 positions agree with TRBD1. CDR1 and CDR2 (germline): MNHEY, SVGAGI. With V trimmed by 4 bases and J by 5 bases, 5 bases remained unmatched. The CDR3 loop spans 14 amino acids.